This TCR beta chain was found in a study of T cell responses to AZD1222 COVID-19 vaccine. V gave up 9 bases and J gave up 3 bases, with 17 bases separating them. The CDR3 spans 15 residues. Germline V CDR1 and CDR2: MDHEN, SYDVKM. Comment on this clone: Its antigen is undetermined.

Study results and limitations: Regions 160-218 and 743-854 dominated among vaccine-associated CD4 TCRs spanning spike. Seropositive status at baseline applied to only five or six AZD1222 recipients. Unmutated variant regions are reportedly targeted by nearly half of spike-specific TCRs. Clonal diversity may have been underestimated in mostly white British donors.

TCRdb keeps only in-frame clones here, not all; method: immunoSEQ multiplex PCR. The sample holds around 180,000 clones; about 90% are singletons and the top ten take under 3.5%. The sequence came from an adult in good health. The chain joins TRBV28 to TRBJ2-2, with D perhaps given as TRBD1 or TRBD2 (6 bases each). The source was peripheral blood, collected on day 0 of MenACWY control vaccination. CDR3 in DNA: TGTGCCAGTCTCCTAGGGGGGCGCGACACCGGGGAGCTGTTTTTT. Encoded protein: CASLLGGRDTGELFF.